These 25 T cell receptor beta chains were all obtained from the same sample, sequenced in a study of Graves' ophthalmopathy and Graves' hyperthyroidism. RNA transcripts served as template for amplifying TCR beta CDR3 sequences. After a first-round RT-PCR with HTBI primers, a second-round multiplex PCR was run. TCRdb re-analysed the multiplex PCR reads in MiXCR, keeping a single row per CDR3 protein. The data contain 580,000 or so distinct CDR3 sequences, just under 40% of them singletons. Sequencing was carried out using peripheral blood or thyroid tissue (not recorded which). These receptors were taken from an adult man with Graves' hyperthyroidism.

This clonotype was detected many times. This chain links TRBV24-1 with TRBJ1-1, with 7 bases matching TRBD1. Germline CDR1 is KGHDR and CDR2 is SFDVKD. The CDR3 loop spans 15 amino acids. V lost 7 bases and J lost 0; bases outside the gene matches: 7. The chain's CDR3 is CATRQGSSMNTEAFF. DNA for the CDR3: TGTGCCACCAGACAGGGGTCTTCCATGAACACTGAAGCTTTCTTT.

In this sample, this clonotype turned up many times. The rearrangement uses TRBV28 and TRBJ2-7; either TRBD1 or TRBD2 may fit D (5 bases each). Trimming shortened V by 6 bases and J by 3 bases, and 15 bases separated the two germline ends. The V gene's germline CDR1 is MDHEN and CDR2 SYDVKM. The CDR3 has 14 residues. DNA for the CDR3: TGTGCCAGCAGACCCTGGGACGGACACTACGAGCAGTACTTC. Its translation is CASRPWDGHYEQYF.

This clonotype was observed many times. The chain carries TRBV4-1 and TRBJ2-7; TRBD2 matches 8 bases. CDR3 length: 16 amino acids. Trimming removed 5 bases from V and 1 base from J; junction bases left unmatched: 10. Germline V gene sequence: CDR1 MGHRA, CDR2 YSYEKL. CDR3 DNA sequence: TGCGCCAGCAGCTTAACGACTAGCGCACCTTCCTACGAGCAGTACTTC. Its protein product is CASSLTTSAPSYEQYF.

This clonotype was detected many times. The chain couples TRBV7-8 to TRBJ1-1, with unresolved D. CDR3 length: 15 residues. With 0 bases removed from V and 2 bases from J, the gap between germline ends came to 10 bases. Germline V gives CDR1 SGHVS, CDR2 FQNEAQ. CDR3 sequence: CASSLAPGANTEAFF. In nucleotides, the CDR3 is TGTGCCAGCAGCTTAGCGCCAGGAGCTAACACTGAAGCTTTCTTT.

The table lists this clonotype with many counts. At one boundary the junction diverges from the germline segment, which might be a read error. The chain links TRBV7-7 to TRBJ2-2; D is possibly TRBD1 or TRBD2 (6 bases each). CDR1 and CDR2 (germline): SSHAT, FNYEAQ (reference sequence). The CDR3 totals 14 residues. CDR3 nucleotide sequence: TGTGCTAGCAGCTTACGGGGGCAGAGCGGGGAGCTGTTTTTT. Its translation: CASSLRGQSGELFF.

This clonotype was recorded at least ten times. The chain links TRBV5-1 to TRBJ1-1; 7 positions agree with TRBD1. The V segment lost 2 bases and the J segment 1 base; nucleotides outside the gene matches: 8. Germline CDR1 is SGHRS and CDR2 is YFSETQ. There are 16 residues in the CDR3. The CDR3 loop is CASSFQLNRGNTEAFF. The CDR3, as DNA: TGCGCCAGCAGCTTTCAATTAAACAGGGGGAACACTGAAGCTTTCTTT.

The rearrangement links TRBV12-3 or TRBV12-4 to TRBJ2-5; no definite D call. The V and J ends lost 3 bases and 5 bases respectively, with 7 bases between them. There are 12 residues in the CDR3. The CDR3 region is CASSFARETQYF. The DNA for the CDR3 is TGTGCCAGCAGTTTCGCACGGGAGACCCAGTACTTC.

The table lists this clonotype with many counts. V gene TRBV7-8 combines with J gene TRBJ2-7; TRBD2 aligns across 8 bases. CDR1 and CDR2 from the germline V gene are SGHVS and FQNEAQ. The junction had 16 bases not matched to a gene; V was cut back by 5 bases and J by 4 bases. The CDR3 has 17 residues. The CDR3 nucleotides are TGTGCCAGCAGCCCCCCACCCGGGACTAGATCCCTATACGAGCAGTACTTC. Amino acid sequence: CASSPPPGTRSLYEQYF. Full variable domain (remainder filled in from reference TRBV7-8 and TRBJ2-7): GAGVSQSPRYKVAKRGQDVALRCDPISGHVSLFWYQQALGQGPEFLTYFQNEAQLDKSGLPSDRFFAERPEGSVSTLKIQRTQQEDSAVYLCASSPPPGTRSLYEQYFGPGTRLTVT.

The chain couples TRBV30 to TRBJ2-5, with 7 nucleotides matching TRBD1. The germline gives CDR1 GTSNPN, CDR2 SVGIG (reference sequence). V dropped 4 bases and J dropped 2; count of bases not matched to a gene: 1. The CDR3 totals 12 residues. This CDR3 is CAWKTGQETQYF. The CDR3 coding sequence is TGTGCCTGGAAGACAGGGCAAGAGACCCAGTACTTC.

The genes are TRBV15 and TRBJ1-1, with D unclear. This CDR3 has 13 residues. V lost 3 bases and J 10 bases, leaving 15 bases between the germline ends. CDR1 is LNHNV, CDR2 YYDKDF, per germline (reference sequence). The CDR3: CATSRGGETLAFF. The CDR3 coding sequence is TGTGCCACCAGCAGGGGTGGAGAGACATTAGCTTTCTTT.

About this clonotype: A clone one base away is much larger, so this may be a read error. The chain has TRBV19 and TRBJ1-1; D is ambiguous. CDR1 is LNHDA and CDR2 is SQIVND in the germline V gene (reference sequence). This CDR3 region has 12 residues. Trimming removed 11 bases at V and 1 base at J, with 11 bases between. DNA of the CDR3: TGTGCCGGTATTAAGACGAACACTGAAGCTTTCTTT. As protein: CAGIKTNTEAFF.

CDR3 sequence (DNA): TGTGCCAGCAGCTTAGTTGAGGGGCGGGAGGGGGTCTACTCACCCCTCCACTTT. This gives the protein CASSLVEGREGVYSPLHF. V and J are TRBV7-2 and TRBJ1-6; D perhaps matches TRBD1 (6 bases). Germline lookup yields CDR1 SGHTA and CDR2 FQGNSA. The V and J ends lost 1 base and 10 bases respectively, with 23 bases between them. The CDR3 sequence is 18 residues long.

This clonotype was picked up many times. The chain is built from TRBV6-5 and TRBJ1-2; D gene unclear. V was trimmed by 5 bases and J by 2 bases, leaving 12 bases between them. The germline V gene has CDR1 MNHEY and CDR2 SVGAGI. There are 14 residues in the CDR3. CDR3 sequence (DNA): TGTGCCAGCAGTGAAAGGGCGGTGAACTATGGCTACACCTTC. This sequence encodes CASSERAVNYGYTF.

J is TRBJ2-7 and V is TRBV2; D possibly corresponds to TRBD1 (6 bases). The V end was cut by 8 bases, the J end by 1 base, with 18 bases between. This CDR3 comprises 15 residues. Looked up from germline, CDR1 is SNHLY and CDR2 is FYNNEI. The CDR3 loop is CASSPLGQKSYEQYF. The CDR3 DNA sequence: TGTGCCAGCTCACCACTCGGACAGAAATCCTACGAGCAGTACTTC.

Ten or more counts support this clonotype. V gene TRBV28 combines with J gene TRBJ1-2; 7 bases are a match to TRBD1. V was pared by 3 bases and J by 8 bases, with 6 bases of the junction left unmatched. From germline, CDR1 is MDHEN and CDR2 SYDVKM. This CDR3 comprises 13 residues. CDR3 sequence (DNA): TGTGCCAGCAGTTTGACAGGGCTTGGCGGCTACACCTTC. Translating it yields CASSLTGLGGYTF.

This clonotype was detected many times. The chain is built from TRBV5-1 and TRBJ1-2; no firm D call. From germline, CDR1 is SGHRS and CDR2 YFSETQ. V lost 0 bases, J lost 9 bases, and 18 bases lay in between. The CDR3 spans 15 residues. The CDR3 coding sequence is TGCGCCAGCAGCTTGGCTCAAGTCTCATCTCGGCGCTACACCTTC. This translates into CASSLAQVSSRRYTF. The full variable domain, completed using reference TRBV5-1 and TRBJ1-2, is KAGVTQTPRYLIKTRGQQVTLSCSPISGHRSVSWYQQTPGQGLQFLFEYFSETQRNKGNFPGRFSGRQFSNSRSEMNVSTLELGDSALYLCASSLAQVSSRRYTFGSGTRLTVV.

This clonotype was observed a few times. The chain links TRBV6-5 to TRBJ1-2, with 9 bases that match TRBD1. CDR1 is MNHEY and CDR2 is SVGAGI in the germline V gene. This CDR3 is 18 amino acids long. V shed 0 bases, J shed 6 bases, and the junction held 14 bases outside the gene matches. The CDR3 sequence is CASSYSIGTGTGSDGYTF. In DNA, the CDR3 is TGTGCCAGCAGTTACTCGATTGGGACCGGGACAGGGTCTGATGGCTACACCTTC.

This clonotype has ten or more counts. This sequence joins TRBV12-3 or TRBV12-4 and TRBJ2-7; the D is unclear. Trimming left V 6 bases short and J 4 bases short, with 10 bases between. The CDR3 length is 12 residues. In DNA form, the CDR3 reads TGTGCCAGCAGCCTAGAGTGGTACGAGCAGTACTTC. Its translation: CASSLEWYEQYF.

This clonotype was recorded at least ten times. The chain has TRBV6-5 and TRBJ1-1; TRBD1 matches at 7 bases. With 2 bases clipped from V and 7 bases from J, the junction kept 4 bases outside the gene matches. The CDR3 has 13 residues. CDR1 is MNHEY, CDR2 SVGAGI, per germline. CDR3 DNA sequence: TGTGCCAGCAGTTACGTAGGGGGCTTTGAAGCTTTCTTT. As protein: CASSYVGGFEAFF.

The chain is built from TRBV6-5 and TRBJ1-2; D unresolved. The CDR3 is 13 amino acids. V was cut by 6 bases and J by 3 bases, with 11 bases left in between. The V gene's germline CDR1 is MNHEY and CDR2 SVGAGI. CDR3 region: CASRLREDYGYTF. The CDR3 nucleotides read TGTGCCAGCAGACTTAGGGAGGACTATGGCTACACCTTC.

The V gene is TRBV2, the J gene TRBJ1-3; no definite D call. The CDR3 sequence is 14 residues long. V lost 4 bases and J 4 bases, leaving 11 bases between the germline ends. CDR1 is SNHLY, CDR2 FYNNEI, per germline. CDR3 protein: CASSGTSGGNTIYF. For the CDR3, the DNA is TGTGCCAGCAGTGGGACTAGCGGGGGAAACACCATATATTTT.

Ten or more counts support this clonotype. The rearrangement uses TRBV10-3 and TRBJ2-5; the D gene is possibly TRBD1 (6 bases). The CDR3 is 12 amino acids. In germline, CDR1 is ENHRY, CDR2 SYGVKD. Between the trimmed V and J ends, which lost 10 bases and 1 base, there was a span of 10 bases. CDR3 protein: CATRQVQETQYF. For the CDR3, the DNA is TGTGCCACCCGACAGGTCCAAGAGACCCAGTACTTC.

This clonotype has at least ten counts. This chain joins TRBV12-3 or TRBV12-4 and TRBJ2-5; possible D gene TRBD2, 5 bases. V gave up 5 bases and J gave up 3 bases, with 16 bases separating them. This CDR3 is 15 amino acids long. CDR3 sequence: CASSPIGVSEETQYF. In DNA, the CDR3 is TGTGCCAGCAGTCCTATCGGGGTGTCAGAAGAGACCCAGTACTTC.

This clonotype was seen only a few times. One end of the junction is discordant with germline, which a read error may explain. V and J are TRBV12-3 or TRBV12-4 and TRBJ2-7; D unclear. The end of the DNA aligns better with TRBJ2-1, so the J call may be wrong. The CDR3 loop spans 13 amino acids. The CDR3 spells CASSLYSHNEQFF. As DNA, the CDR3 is TGTGCCAGCAGTTTATACTCCCACAATGAGCAGTTCTTC.

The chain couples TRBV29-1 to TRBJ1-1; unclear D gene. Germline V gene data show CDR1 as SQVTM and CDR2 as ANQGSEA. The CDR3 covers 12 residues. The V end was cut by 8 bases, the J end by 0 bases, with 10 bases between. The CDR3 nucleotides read TGCAGCCCTAACGCAATGAACACTGAAGCTTTCTTT. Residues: CSPNAMNTEAFF.